Below are 21 T cell receptor beta chains sequenced from a single sample in a study of cytomegalovirus exposure and HLA in healthy donors (TCRdb year 2017). The method behind the library was the immunoSEQ multiplex PCR assay. The multiplex PCR relied on a mix of 60 forward primers for TCR Vbeta segments and 13 reverse primers for TCR Jbeta segments. Held by TCRdb, this immuneACCESS table contains in-frame sequences only and omits some clones. Under half of the omission traces to an unresolved V gene where checked; the cause of the rest is unknown. The sample's table covers roughly 70,000 clones. Approximately 2.7% of the sample is in the top ten clones. Sequences were obtained from PBMCs. The source is a man aged 35 to 55 in good health and CMV-seronegative.

The rearrangement joins TRBV10-3 to TRBJ1-6; 7 nucleotides match TRBD1. With V trimmed by 8 bases and J by 8 bases, 15 bases remained unmatched. Germline V gene lookup returns CDR1 ENHRY and CDR2 SYGVKD. The CDR3 runs 16 residues. CDR3: CAIGKGTAVSDSPLHF. The DNA of the CDR3 is TGTGCCATCGGGAAAGGGACAGCGGTCTCTGATTCACCCCTCCACTTT.

The chain uses TRBV9 and TRBJ1-5; TRBD1 matches at 10 bases. The CDR3 has 16 residues. Germline V gene lookup returns CDR1 SGDLS and CDR2 YYNGEE. V lost 5 bases, J lost 3 bases, and 8 bases stayed unmatched. This CDR3 is CASSAPGQGNNQPQHF. In DNA, the CDR3 is TGTGCCAGCAGTGCTCCGGGACAGGGGAACAATCAGCCCCAGCATTTT.

V gene TRBV30 combines with J gene TRBJ2-2, with D tentatively TRBD1 (5 bases). V shed 4 bases and J shed 2 bases, with 8 bases lying between them. Per the germline V gene, CDR1 is GTSNPN and CDR2 is SVGIG (reference sequence). The CDR3 runs 13 residues. Here the CDR3 DNA reads TGTGCCTGGATGACAGAAAACACCGGGGAGCTGTTTTTT. Protein product: CAWMTENTGELFF.

The chain carries TRBV5-6 and TRBJ1-6; 7 bases map to TRBD1. This CDR3 spans 16 amino acids. The germline V gene encodes CDR1 SGHDT and CDR2 YYEEEE. The ends lost 4 bases at V and 8 bases at J; junction bases unmatched: 12. CDR3 region: CASSAREGAVDSPLHF. CDR3 bases: TGTGCCAGCAGCGCCCGGGAGGGGGCAGTGGATTCACCCCTCCACTTT.

This chain uses TRBV6-5 with TRBJ1-2; TRBD1 agrees at 8 bases. The germline gives CDR1 MNHEY, CDR2 SVGAGI. Trimming took 2 bases from V and 5 from J; bases not matched to a gene: 10. The CDR3 sequence is 16 residues long. The CDR3 is CASSYRAGQGPYGYTF. DNA of the CDR3: TGTGCCAGCAGTTACAGGGCAGGACAGGGCCCATATGGCTACACCTTC.

The chain has TRBV6-6 and TRBJ1-3, with D possibly matching TRBD1 (5 bases). V was trimmed by 0 bases and J by 2 bases, leaving 11 bases between them. The germline V gene has CDR1 MNHNY and CDR2 SVGAGI (reference sequence). The CDR3 sequence is 16 residues long. The CDR3 DNA sequence: TGTGCCAGCAGTTACTCCCGGGGGACGGCTGGAAACACCATATATTTT. Its translation is CASSYSRGTAGNTIYF.

The CDR3 sequence: CASSRDQGIGGYTF. As DNA, the CDR3 is TGTGCCAGCAGCAGAGATCAGGGAATCGGTGGCTACACCTTC. This chain joins TRBV9 and TRBJ1-2, with D possibly matching TRBD1 (5 bases). This CDR3 comprises 14 residues. Germline values: CDR1 SGDLS, CDR2 YYNGEE. V dropped 4 bases and J dropped 7 bases, with 17 bases sitting between them.

The chain joins TRBV5-1 to TRBJ2-7; D possibly corresponds to TRBD2 (6 bases). V gave up 4 bases and J gave up 6 bases, with 14 bases separating them. Germline assignment: CDR1 SGHRS and CDR2 YFSETQ. The CDR3 sequence is 13 residues long. The CDR3 DNA reads as TGCGCCAGCAGCCGGGACTTTCTTCCCGAGCAGTACTTC. Translation: CASSRDFLPEQYF.

The J gene is TRBJ1-1, the V gene TRBV9; weak D call: TRBD1 (5 bases). Germline V gene sequence: CDR1 SGDLS, CDR2 YYNGEE. V lost 0 bases and J 1 base, leaving 7 bases between the germline ends. The CDR3 totals 14 residues. CDR3 residues: CASSVVGANTEAFF. DNA for the CDR3: TGTGCCAGCAGCGTAGTAGGGGCGAACACTGAAGCTTTCTTT.

This chain connects TRBV30 to TRBJ2-5; 8 nucleotides agree with TRBD1. Germline V gene data show CDR1 as GTSNPN and CDR2 as SVGIG (reference sequence). J was trimmed by 4 bases and V by 7 bases; bases with no gene match: 8. The CDR3 covers 13 residues. The CDR3 DNA sequence: TGTGCCTACACACAGGGGGTGGTAGAGACCCAGTACTTC. Encoded protein: CAYTQGVVETQYF.

In regard to this clone: Relative to the germline gene, one junction end is altered; a read error may explain this. CDR3 sequence: CASRKAGAKEKLFF. DNA for the CDR3: TGTGCCAGCAGAAAGGCAGGGGCTAAAGAAAAACTGTTTTTT. The chain employs TRBV6-5 and TRBJ1-4; D is perhaps TRBD1 (6 bases). The CDR3 length is 14 residues. Germline V gene data show CDR1 as MNHEY and CDR2 as SVGAGI.

V is TRBV19 and J is TRBJ1-6; 9 bases agree with TRBD1. After removal of 6 bases from V and 9 bases from J, the junction contained 6 bases not matched to a gene. The germline V gene has CDR1 LNHDA and CDR2 SQIVND (reference sequence). CDR3 length equals 14 residues. The CDR3 nucleotides read TGTGCCAGTAGCCTGGGACAGGGAATTTCACCCCTCCACTTT. Amino acids: CASSLGQGISPLHF.

The rearrangement uses TRBV11-1 and TRBJ1-3; D remains unclear. The germline gives CDR1 SGHAT, CDR2 FQDESV (reference sequence). The V end lost 3 bases, the J end lost 4 bases, and 13 bases lay between the germline ends. The CDR3 extends over 15 amino acids. CDR3 sequence reads: CASSLGSAGGNTIYF. CDR3 in DNA: TGTGCCAGCAGCTTGGGCTCGGCGGGAGGAAACACCATATATTTT.

The V gene is TRBV9, the J gene TRBJ2-7; 8 positions match TRBD2. CDR3 length equals 15 residues. The V gene's germline CDR1 is SGDLS and CDR2 YYNGEE. V lost 0 bases and J lost 0; bases outside the gene matches: 2. The CDR3 protein is CASSVASGFSYEQYF. The DNA for the CDR3 is TGTGCCAGCAGCGTAGCTAGCGGGTTCTCCTACGAGCAGTACTTC.

The genes are TRBV29-1 and TRBJ2-1; no clear D. V lost 5 bases, J lost 4 bases, and 6 bases lay in between. The CDR3 extends over 11 amino acids. The germline V gene encodes CDR1 SQVTM and CDR2 ANQGSEA. As DNA, the CDR3 is TGCAGCGTTCCCACTTACAATGAGCAGTTCTTC. Its translation is CSVPTYNEQFF.

The rearrangement joins TRBV27 to TRBJ2-7, with 7 positions matching TRBD1. This CDR3 comprises 17 residues. CDR1 is MNHEY, CDR2 SMNVEV, per germline (reference sequence). J gave up 2 bases and V 5 bases, and 15 bases lay outside the gene matches. CDR3 DNA sequence: TGTGCCAGCAGTCAAAGACCTGGGACAGAAAAGACCTACGAGCAGTACTTC. Translation: CASSQRPGTEKTYEQYF.

Its frequency marks this clone as medium-sized (0.01 to 0.1%). The CDR3 DNA reads as TGTGCCAGCAGTGAGCGGCAGGGGACATTCTATGGCTACACCTTC. As protein: CASSERQGTFYGYTF. This chain links TRBV2 with TRBJ1-2; D might be TRBD1 (6 bases). Germline CDR1 reads SNHLY; CDR2 reads FYNNEI. CDR3 length: 15 amino acids. Trimming pared 3 bases from V and 4 bases from J, leaving 15 bases between.

The V call is TRBV5-1, the J call TRBJ1-4; D uncertain. Germline V gene data show CDR1 as SGHRS and CDR2 as YFSETQ. Trimming took off 2 bases at V and 0 bases at J, with 5 bases between the two ends. The CDR3 is made up of 14 amino acids. The CDR3 coding sequence is TGCGCCAGCAGCTTCACATCAACTAATGAAAAACTGTTTTTT. Amino acids: CASSFTSTNEKLFF.

J is TRBJ1-1 and V is TRBV6-6, with D possibly TRBD1 on 6 matching bases. The germline CDR1 and CDR2 sequences are MNHNY and SVGAGI (reference sequence). V was cut by 2 bases and J by 1 base, with 11 bases left in between. The length of the CDR3 is 15 residues. Written as DNA, the CDR3 is TGTGCCAGCAGTTACGTACAGGGCGGGAACACTGAAGCTTTCTTT. Its protein product is CASSYVQGGNTEAFF.

CDR3 bases: TGTGCCAGCACGATGGCAGGGGTGGGTACGCAGTATTTT. It specifies CASTMAGVGTQYF. The chain uses TRBV2 and TRBJ2-3; maybe TRBD1 (6 bases). Germline V CDR1 and CDR2: SNHLY, FYNNEI. V was shortened by 7 bases and J by 8 bases, with 16 bases between the two germline ends. This CDR3 region has 13 residues.

This chain joins TRBV5-1 and TRBJ2-1; possibly TRBD1 for D (6 bases). This CDR3 contains 14 residues. The V end was cut by 7 bases, the J end by 1 base, with 12 bases between. Germline CDR1 SGHRS, CDR2 YFSETQ. CDR3 bases: TGCGCCAGCGGCCAAGGGGGTTCCTACAATGAGCAGTTCTTC. Translation gives CASGQGGSYNEQFF.